This TCR beta chain was captured by sequencing in a study of cytomegalovirus exposure and HLA in healthy donors. Nominal health characterized the donors when sampled, though unrecorded immune exposures were likely. General study findings and limits: There were some V segments, including TRBV6-2 and TRBV6-3, excluded as indistinguishable.

Primers included in the PCR were 60 Vbeta and 13 Jbeta primers. Generated by immunoSEQ multiplex PCR, the TCRdb table keeps only in-frame clones and is missing some. The repertoire has 90,000 to 120,000 clones, 75% of them found once; the top ten carry approximately 4.3%. About this clone itself: Antigen: not known.

Germline V gene lookup returns CDR1 SQVTM and CDR2 ANQGSEA. CDR3 length: 12 residues. Trimming removed 3 bases at V and 8 bases at J, with 10 bases between. What was sequenced was PBMCs. This sequence joins TRBV29-1 and TRBJ1-4; TRBD1 is a possible D gene (6 bases). The sequence was obtained from a woman aged 18 to 35 in good health and CMV-seropositive. The CDR3 loop is CSVEGGGEKLFF. CDR3 bases: TGCAGCGTTGAGGGAGGGGGGGAAAAACTGTTTTTT. Looking up the rest from reference TRBV29-1 and TRBJ1-4 gives the full variable domain: SAVISQKPSRDICQRGTSLTIQCQVDSQVTMMFWYRQQPGQSLTLIATANQGSEATYESGFVIDKFPISRPNLTFSTLTVSNMSPEDSSIYLCSVEGGGEKLFFGSGTQLSVL.